The T cell receptor (beta chain) described here comes from a study of blood T cells in healthy people across ages. Study-level information: Template switching caught about one barcoded beta molecule for each two T cells.

This CDR3 is 15 amino acids long. CDR1 is SGDLS, CDR2 YYNGEE, per germline. Trimming stripped 0 bases from V and 11 bases from J, with 20 bases between. This clonotype came up a few times. A J-beta primer mix and a sample-barcoded 5' primer were used in a second PCR of roughly 6 to 11 cycles. TCRdb re-called the 5' RACE reads with MiXCR, one entry per CDR3 protein. Of about 930,000 distinct CDR3 sequences listed, 25% to 35% are singletons. These same data were also listed under a study on T cells of mothers and their children. That study reports: Related and unrelated pairs show TCR recombination output that thymic selection shapes similarly.

This rearrangement joins TRBV9 to TRBJ2-5; D is possibly TRBD1 or TRBD2 (6 bases each). What was sequenced was blood. The receptor was isolated from a woman in her thirties or forties in good health. The CDR3 coding sequence is TGTGCCAGCAGCGTAGAATGGGGGGCGCCGTCGGAGCAGTACTTC. Protein: CASSVEWGAPSEQYF.